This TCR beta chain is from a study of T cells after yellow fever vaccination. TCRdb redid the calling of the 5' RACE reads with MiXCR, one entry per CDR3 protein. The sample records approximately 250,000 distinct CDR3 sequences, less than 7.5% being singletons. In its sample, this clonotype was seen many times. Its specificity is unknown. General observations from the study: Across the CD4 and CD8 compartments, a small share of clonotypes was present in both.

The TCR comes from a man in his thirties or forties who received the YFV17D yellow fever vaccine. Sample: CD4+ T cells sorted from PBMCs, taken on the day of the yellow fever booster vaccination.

As DNA, the CDR3 is TGCGCCAGCGGGGGGGAACAAGAGACCCAGTACTTC. The encoded protein is CASGGEQETQYF. The rearrangement links TRBV5-1 to TRBJ2-5; TRBD2 agrees at 7 bases. Germline CDR1 and CDR2: SGHRS and YFSETQ. Trimming removed 7 bases from V and 2 bases from J; junction bases left unmatched: 2. This CDR3 is built from 12 residues.